What follows are 3 T cell receptor beta chains derived from one specimen sequenced in a study of shared clonotypes between healthy human individuals. Only CD45RO-negative cells positively selected for CCR7 counted as naive CD8 cells, so terminally differentiated effector memory CD45RA+ cells were excluded. Measured with immunoSEQ multiplex PCR; TCRdb has only the in-frame clones, and not every one. The sample has around 1.9 million clones; 85% to 95% are singletons. What was sequenced was naive CD8+ T cells from PBMCs. The source of these receptors is a man younger than 35 in good health. Some clones in this sample may be carry-over from other donors' samples.

The rearrangement uses TRBV5-6 and TRBJ1-1, with a weak D call TRBD1 (5 bases). Germline values: CDR1 SGHDT, CDR2 YYEEEE. The CDR3 has 15 amino acids. V shed 4 bases and J shed 2 bases, with 15 bases lying between them. CDR3 sequence (DNA): TGTGCCAGCAGCCCCGTTTGGGGGACCAACACTGAAGCTTTCTTT. This translates into CASSPVWGTNTEAFF.

The chain has TRBV28 and TRBJ2-7; 9 bases match TRBD2. J lost 6 bases, V lost 6 bases, and 9 bases had no gene match. In germline, CDR1 is MDHEN, CDR2 SYDVKM. The CDR3 spans 14 residues. The CDR3 loop is CASREREATREQYF. The CDR3 region has the DNA TGTGCCAGCAGGGAGCGGGAGGCAACGCGCGAGCAGTACTTC.

The chain combines TRBV5-4 with TRBJ1-2; TRBD1 matches at 11 bases. Germline V gene lookup returns CDR1 SGHNT and CDR2 YYREEE (reference sequence). The CDR3 runs 15 residues. V trimming: 1 base; J trimming: 7 bases; junction bases outside the gene matches: 6. This CDR3 is CASSLSRDRGVGYTF. The CDR3 DNA is TGTGCCAGCAGCTTGTCCCGGGACAGGGGGGTTGGCTACACCTTC.